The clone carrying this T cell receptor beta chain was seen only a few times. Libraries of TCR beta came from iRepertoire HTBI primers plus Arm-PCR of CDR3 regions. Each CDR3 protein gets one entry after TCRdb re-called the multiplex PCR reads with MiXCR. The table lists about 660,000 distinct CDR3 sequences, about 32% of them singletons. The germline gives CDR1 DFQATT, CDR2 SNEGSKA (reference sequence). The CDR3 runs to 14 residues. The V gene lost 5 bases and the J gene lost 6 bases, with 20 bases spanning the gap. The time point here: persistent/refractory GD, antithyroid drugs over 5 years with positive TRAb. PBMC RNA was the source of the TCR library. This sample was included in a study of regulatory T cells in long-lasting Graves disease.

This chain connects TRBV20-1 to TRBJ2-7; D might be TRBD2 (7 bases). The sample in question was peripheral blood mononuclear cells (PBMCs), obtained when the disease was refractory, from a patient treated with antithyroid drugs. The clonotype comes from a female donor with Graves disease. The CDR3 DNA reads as TGCAGTGCTTCCAAGGGGGGGGCGGCAGGCGAGCAGTACTTC. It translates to CSASKGGAAGEQYF.